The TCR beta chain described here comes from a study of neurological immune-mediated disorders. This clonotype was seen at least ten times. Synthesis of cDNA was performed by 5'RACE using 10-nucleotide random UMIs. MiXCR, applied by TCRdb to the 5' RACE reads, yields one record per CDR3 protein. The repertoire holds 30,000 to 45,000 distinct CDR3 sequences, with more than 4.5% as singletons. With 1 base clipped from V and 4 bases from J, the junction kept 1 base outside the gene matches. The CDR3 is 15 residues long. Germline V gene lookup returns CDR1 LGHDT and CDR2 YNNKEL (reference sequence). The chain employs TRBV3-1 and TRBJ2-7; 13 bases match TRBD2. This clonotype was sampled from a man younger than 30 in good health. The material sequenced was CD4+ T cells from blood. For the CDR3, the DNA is TGTGCCAGCAGCCAAGGGACTAGCGGGGGTTACGAGCAGTACTTC. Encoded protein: CASSQGTSGGYEQYF.